This T cell receptor beta chain comes out of a study of shared clonotypes between healthy human individuals. Sequencing used immunoSEQ multiplex PCR; TCRdb keeps in-frame clones, though not all of them. The sample yields 330,000 or so clones, more than 60% seen once. CDR3 length equals 14 residues. CDR1 and CDR2 from the germline V gene are MGHDK and SYGVNS. V shed 3 bases and J shed 5 bases, with 11 bases lying between them. The source is a man between 25 and 39 years old in good health. Sequencing used memory CD4+ T cells sorted from blood. The sample's subset: CD45RA-negative fraction. This rearrangement joins TRBV25-1 to TRBJ1-5, with D unclear. The CDR3 here is CASSDSGGHQPQHF. CDR3 DNA: TGTGCCAGCAGTGACTCGGGCGGGCATCAGCCCCAGCATTTT. The whole variable domain, remainder taken from reference TRBV25-1 and TRBJ1-5, is EADIYQTPRYLVIGTGKKITLECSQTMGHDKMYWYQQDPGMELHLIHYSYGVNSTEKGDLSSESTVSRIRTEHFPLTLESARPSHTSQYLCASSDSGGHQPQHFGDGTRLSIL.